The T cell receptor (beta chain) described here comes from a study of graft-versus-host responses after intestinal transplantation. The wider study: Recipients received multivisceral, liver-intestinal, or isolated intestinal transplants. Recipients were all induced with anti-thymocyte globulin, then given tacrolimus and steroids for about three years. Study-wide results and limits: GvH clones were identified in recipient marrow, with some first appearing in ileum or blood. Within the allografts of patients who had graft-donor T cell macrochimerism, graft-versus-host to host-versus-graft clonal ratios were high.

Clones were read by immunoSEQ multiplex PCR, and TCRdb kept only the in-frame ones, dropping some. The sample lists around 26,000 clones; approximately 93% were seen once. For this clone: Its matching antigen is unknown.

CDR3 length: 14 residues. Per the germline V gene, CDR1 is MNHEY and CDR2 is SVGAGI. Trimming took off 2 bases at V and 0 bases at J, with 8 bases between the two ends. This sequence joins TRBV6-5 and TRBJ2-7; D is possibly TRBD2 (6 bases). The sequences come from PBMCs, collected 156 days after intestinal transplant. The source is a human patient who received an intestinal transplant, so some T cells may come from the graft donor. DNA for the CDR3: TGTGCCAGCAGTTACCCCGGGAGCTCCTACGAGCAGTACTTC. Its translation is CASSYPGSSYEQYF.